This TCR beta chain is from a study of tumor-infiltrating lymphocytes in primary liver carcinoma. This clonotype was counted many times. Its specificity is not known. Priming with a constant-region primer yielded TCR beta cDNA from about 450 ng total RNA. Libraries of TCR beta came from three nested multiplex PCR rounds with slightly modified ARM-PCR. A C-beta reverse primer was combined with TRBV1-TRBV30 forward primers in the first two PCR rounds, and each round had approximately 9 cycles. MiXCR, applied by TCRdb to the multiplex PCR reads, yields one record per CDR3 protein. Of 90,000 to 150,000 distinct CDR3 sequences listed, roughly 75% are singletons. General study findings and limits: Tumor-adjacent and tumor-blood pairs displayed less overlap than did pairs of tumor regions.

Trimming stripped 8 bases from V and 3 bases from J, with 5 bases between. From germline, CDR1 is PRHDT and CDR2 FYEKMQ (reference sequence). The CDR3 spans 11 residues. Unsorted bulk tissue (roughly 17-32 mg) underwent RNA and DNA co-extraction. Primary liver carcinoma, confirmed by histopathology, was surgically resected. The V call is TRBV13, the J call TRBJ2-4, with D unclear. This TCR derives from a woman aged 55-70 years with primary liver carcinoma and hepatitis B virus infection. The sample comprised tumor-adjacent normal liver tissue. The CDR3 DNA reads as TGTGCCAGCGCAATCAAAAACATTCAGTACTTC. This sequence encodes CASAIKNIQYF.